These 7 T cell receptor beta chains came from one sample sequenced in a study of blood T cells in healthy people across ages (dated by TCRdb to the mid-2010s). Library preparation employed 5' RACE. TCRdb records Illumina HiSeq 2500 as the sequencer. A second PCR of roughly 6 to 11 cycles was run with a J-beta primer mix and a sample-barcoded 5' primer. The raw public reads went through TCRdb reprocessing: fastp at Q25, MiXCR clone calling, in-frame beta chains kept. CDR3 protein duplicates are merged, each entry listing the most common genes and DNA. The sample data list roughly 650,000 distinct CDR3 sequences, and 32% of these were observed just once. The ten biggest clones cover approximately 15% of the sample. The sequenced sample was blood. These receptor sequences come from a woman older than 75 in good health. Donor details come from another sample of the same person, matched by shared clones.

The chain couples TRBV12-3 or TRBV12-4 to TRBJ2-3, with a weak D call TRBD1 (5 bases). The V end was cut by 4 bases, the J end by 2 bases, with 10 bases between. The CDR3 runs 14 residues. In DNA form, the CDR3 reads TGTGCCAGCAGTTGGGGCATGAACACAGATACGCAGTATTTT. Translating it yields CASSWGMNTDTQYF.

This clonotype was observed a handful of times. The J gene is TRBJ2-2, the V gene TRBV30, with a possible D match to TRBD1 (6 bases). Trimming removed 0 bases from V and 1 base from J, with 15 bases in between. CDR1 and CDR2 from the germline V gene are GTSNPN and SVGIG (reference sequence). This CDR3 spans 17 amino acids. The CDR3 reads CAWSVPRDTLNTGELFF. The CDR3 bases are TGTGCCTGGAGTGTCCCCCGGGACACCTTGAACACCGGGGAGCTGTTTTTT.

The chain uses TRBV6-5 and TRBJ2-2, with unresolved D. The CDR3 is made up of 13 amino acids. CDR1 and CDR2 from the germline V gene are MNHEY and SVGAGI. Between the trimmed V and J ends, which lost 6 bases and 5 bases, there was a span of 10 bases. The CDR3 loop is CASRLIGTGELFF. Here the CDR3 DNA reads TGTGCCAGCAGGCTCATAGGAACCGGGGAGCTGTTTTTT.

This chain connects TRBV5-1 to TRBJ2-7; a weak D match, TRBD1 (5 bases). The CDR3 has 15 amino acids. CDR1 SGHRS and CDR2 YFSETQ come from the germline V gene. Trimming stripped 0 bases from V and 2 bases from J, with 12 bases between. The CDR3 reads CASSLVQQAPYEQYF. DNA for the CDR3: TGCGCCAGCAGCTTGGTTCAACAGGCCCCCTACGAGCAGTACTTC.

There are many counts of this clonotype. The chain recombines TRBV29-1 with TRBJ2-5; 12 nucleotides line up with TRBD2. The germline V gene has CDR1 SQVTM and CDR2 ANQGSEA. V was clipped by 6 bases and J by 3 bases; unmatched bases: 2. The CDR3 contains 13 residues. The CDR3 protein is CSVGLAGKETQYF. The DNA of the CDR3 is TGCAGCGTCGGACTAGCGGGGAAAGAGACCCAGTACTTC.

The gene calls are TRBV18 and TRBJ1-1; tentatively, D is TRBD1 (6 bases). Between the trimmed V and J ends, which lost 3 bases and 4 bases, there was a span of 18 bases. Germline lookup yields CDR1 KGHSH and CDR2 LQKENI. The CDR3 spans 16 residues. The CDR3 region is CASSPGAGLGGTEAFF. The DNA of the CDR3 is TGTGCCAGCTCACCGGGGGCCGGGTTGGGGGGCACTGAAGCTTTCTTT.

Concerning this clonotype: With a much larger clone just one base away, this may be a read error. The chain carries TRBV9 and TRBJ2-3, with 8 bases fitting TRBD2. The germline V gene has CDR1 SGDLS and CDR2 YYNGEE. The V and J ends lost 4 bases and 3 bases, in that order; junction bases with no gene match: 10. The CDR3 contains 16 residues. The DNA for the CDR3 is TGTGCCAGCAGCTTGAGTGGCGGGGGGATGACAGATACGCAGTATTTT. This sequence encodes CASSLSGGGMTDTQYF.